These T cell receptor beta chains were read from a single sample in a study of post-analysis software for immune sequencing data. TCRdb re-analysed the PCR reads in MiXCR, keeping a single row per CDR3 protein. Of 600,000 to 750,000 distinct CDR3 sequences in the sample, 59% were seen once. Material for sequencing was blood. Receptors were obtained from a girl aged 2-15 years with multiple sclerosis. CDR3s include the opening cysteine and the closing phenylalanine or tryptophan. A D gene is named only where the DNA matches it firmly. The size of a clone is reported for some rows only, either as once, few or many, or as a class for expanded clones.

DNA | CDR3 | D | V | size | J
TGTGCCAGCAGTTATGGGGGGCAGACCTACGAGCAGTACTTC | CASSYGGQTYEQYF | NA | TRBV6-2/TRBV6-3 | once | TRBJ2-7
TGTGCCAGCTTGACCGGGGGGAGGGGTTCCACAGATACGCAGTATTTT | CASLTGGRGSTDTQYF | TRBD2 | TRBV12-3/TRBV12-4 | few | TRBJ2-3
TGCAGTGCTCAAAGCGGGACCTCCTACGAGCAGTACTTC | CSAQSGTSYEQYF | TRBD2 | TRBV20-1 | NA | TRBJ2-7
TGTGCCAGCAGCTTAGTTTTTGACCCCGGCGTCCCAGATACGCAGTATTTT | CASSLVFDPGVPDTQYF | NA | TRBV7-9 | few | TRBJ2-3
TGCGCCAGCAGCCAAGATACTAGGACCGCGGACATTCAGTACTTC | CASSQDTRTADIQYF | NA | TRBV4-1 | once | TRBJ2-4
TGTGCCAGCAAGGACAGGCCCAATGAAAAACTGTTTTTT | CASKDRPNEKLFF | TRBD1 | TRBV12-3/TRBV12-4 | few | TRBJ1-4
TGTGCCAGCAGCCCGGACAGGAATCCACCCTACGAGCAGTACTTC | CASSPDRNPPYEQYF | TRBD1 | TRBV12-3/TRBV12-4 | NA | TRBJ2-7
TGTGCCAGCAGCTTAGGACCCCCAGCCTCGGATACGCAGTATTTT | CASSLGPPASDTQYF | NA | TRBV7-2 | NA | TRBJ2-3
TGTGCCACCAGTGATTTGGGGGAAGATACGCAGTATTTT | CATSDLGEDTQYF | NA | TRBV24-1 | few | TRBJ2-3
TGTGCCAGCCGACCGAGGGAGGGGGCTGGTGAGCAGTTCTTC | CASRPREGAGEQFF | NA | TRBV6-6 | NA | TRBJ2-1
TGCAGTGCTAGAGATGATCGGGGAAGTGGGGCCAACGTCCTGACTTTC | CSARDDRGSGANVLTF | NA | TRBV20-1 | NA | TRBJ2-6
TGCAGCGTTCCCACCGACAGGGGGGTGGCTGAAGCTTTCTTT | CSVPTDRGVAEAFF | TRBD1 | TRBV29-1 | NA | TRBJ1-1
TGTGCCAGCAGCTTTTCACTAGGGGGCAATGAGCAGTTCTTC | CASSFSLGGNEQFF | NA | TRBV7-6 | NA | TRBJ2-1
TGTGCCACACGCAAGGGCAGACAAAGCAATCAGCCCCAGCATTTT | CATRKGRQSNQPQHF | NA | TRBV6-5 | once | TRBJ1-5
TGTGCCAGCAGTCCAACTAGCCGGTACAATGAGCAGTTCTTC | CASSPTSRYNEQFF | NA | TRBV6-6 | NA | TRBJ2-1
TGCGCCAGCAGCCAAGAGCCCCAGGTGTTGGATGAGCAGTTCTTC | CASSQEPQVLDEQFF | NA | TRBV4-1 | NA | TRBJ2-1
TGCGCCAGCAGCCGTGTTTTTGATACGCAGTATTTT | CASSRVFDTQYF | NA | TRBV4-1 | NA | TRBJ2-3
TGCAGTGCTAGGCTAGCGGGGGGGACCCAGTACTTC | CSARLAGGTQYF | TRBD2 | TRBV20-1 | NA | TRBJ2-5